The rows below give T cell receptor beta chains drawn from one sample of a study of blood T cell repertoires in COVID-19. TCRdb keeps only in-frame clones here, not all; method: immunoSEQ multiplex PCR. The sample yields about 180,000 clones, about four fifths seen once. What was sequenced was peripheral blood. Source of these receptors: a man between 18 and 35 years old with active or convalescent COVID-19. CDR3s leave out the opening cysteine and the closing phenylalanine or tryptophan. A row's size may be missing; if present it is once, few, many or a size class.

clone_size: NA
v_call: TRBV7-9
j_call: TRBJ1-2
cdr3_aa: ASRQQGKGYGYT

clone_size: NA
v_call: TRBV6-5
j_call: TRBJ1-1
cdr3_aa: ASSYSRDRRDTEAF

clone_size: once
v_call: TRBV11-2
j_call: TRBJ2-1
cdr3_aa: ASSPTTQREGYSYNEQF

clone_size: NA
v_call: TRBV9
j_call: TRBJ2-3
cdr3_aa: ASSVGLATDTQY

clone_size: NA
v_call: TRBV29-1
j_call: TRBJ1-1
cdr3_aa: SGGQGATEAF

clone_size: NA
v_call: TRBV7-9
j_call: TRBJ2-7
cdr3_aa: ASSRQGNIYEQY

clone_size: NA
v_call: TRBV15
j_call: TRBJ2-2
cdr3_aa: ATSRDGRGGGELF

clone_size: NA
v_call: TRBV30
j_call: TRBJ2-3
cdr3_aa: AWSAAGRTDTQY

clone_size: NA
v_call: TRBV11-2
j_call: TRBJ1-1
cdr3_aa: ASSLTTTGSTEAF

clone_size: medium-sized
v_call: TRBV7-2
j_call: TRBJ1-2
cdr3_aa: ASSIQTGGLYGYT

clone_size: NA
v_call: TRBV11-2
j_call: TRBJ1-6
cdr3_aa: ASSRTGNGNSPLH

clone_size: NA
v_call: TRBV12-3/TRBV12-4
j_call: TRBJ1-1
cdr3_aa: ASSRGENTEAF

clone_size: NA
v_call: TRBV6-5
j_call: TRBJ2-7
cdr3_aa: ASRVASGDYEQY

clone_size: NA
v_call: TRBV19
j_call: TRBJ2-7
cdr3_aa: ASRPGAGGYEQY

clone_size: NA
v_call: TRBV19
j_call: TRBJ2-3
cdr3_aa: ASSRGGVGDTQY

clone_size: NA
v_call: TRBV5-4
j_call: TRBJ2-7
cdr3_aa: ASSLKAGTGVDEQY

clone_size: NA
v_call: TRBV19
j_call: TRBJ1-3
cdr3_aa: ASRIQGTGNTIY

clone_size: NA
v_call: TRBV3-1/TRBV3-2
j_call: TRBJ2-1
cdr3_aa: ASSQVETGLAVVLSGKNEQF

clone_size: NA
v_call: TRBV19
j_call: TRBJ1-1
cdr3_aa: ASSSRDRAVAF

clone_size: NA
v_call: TRBV30
j_call: TRBJ1-4
cdr3_aa: AWLSITNEKLF

clone_size: NA
v_call: TRBV7-2
j_call: TRBJ2-3
cdr3_aa: ASSARPPTDTQY

clone_size: NA
v_call: TRBV18
j_call: TRBJ2-3
cdr3_aa: ASSPPTSGNPSTDTQY

clone_size: NA
v_call: TRBV28
j_call: TRBJ1-5
cdr3_aa: ASSSLYTVTGQPQH

clone_size: NA
v_call: TRBV19
j_call: TRBJ1-5
cdr3_aa: ARREGNQPQH

clone_size: NA
v_call: TRBV10-2
j_call: TRBJ1-4
cdr3_aa: ASSWRDSGNEKLF

clone_size: few
v_call: TRBV19
j_call: TRBJ1-6
cdr3_aa: ASSTDSGRWALH

clone_size: few
v_call: TRBV10-3
j_call: TRBJ2-3
cdr3_aa: AISESGWDSSLDTQY

clone_size: NA
v_call: TRBV5-1
j_call: TRBJ1-6
cdr3_aa: ASRMPGGDSPLH

clone_size: NA
v_call: TRBV11-2
j_call: TRBJ2-2
cdr3_aa: ASSLAMNTGELF

clone_size: NA
v_call: TRBV24-1
j_call: TRBJ1-4
cdr3_aa: ATSDSNRGPEKLF

clone_size: once
v_call: TRBV7-8
j_call: TRBJ1-5
cdr3_aa: ASSRIHKQPQH

clone_size: few
v_call: TRBV4-1
j_call: TRBJ2-1
cdr3_aa: ASSQEGLADNNEQF

clone_size: NA
v_call: TRBV5-1
j_call: TRBJ2-1
cdr3_aa: ASSLIRYNEQF

clone_size: NA
v_call: TRBV30
j_call: TRBJ2-1
cdr3_aa: AWSVQAYNEQF

clone_size: NA
v_call: TRBV2
j_call: TRBJ1-4
cdr3_aa: ASSEGGGYSEKLF

clone_size: NA
v_call: TRBV5-6
j_call: TRBJ1-1
cdr3_aa: ASSPVQLNTEAF

clone_size: NA
v_call: TRBV5-1
j_call: TRBJ2-1
cdr3_aa: ASSLVGRASYNEQF

clone_size: NA
v_call: TRBV13
j_call: TRBJ2-1
cdr3_aa: ASSLVVYEQF

clone_size: NA
v_call: TRBV7-9
j_call: TRBJ2-7
cdr3_aa: ASEKGHGYEQY

clone_size: NA
v_call: TRBV28
j_call: TRBJ1-5
cdr3_aa: ASTNYGTGNQPQH

clone_size: NA
v_call: TRBV18
j_call: TRBJ1-3
cdr3_aa: ASSHGTGSGNTIY

clone_size: NA
v_call: TRBV6-5
j_call: TRBJ2-5
cdr3_aa: ASTPRGGRGETQY

clone_size: NA
v_call: TRBV6-5
j_call: TRBJ1-5
cdr3_aa: ASRQGGEVQPQH

clone_size: NA
v_call: TRBV2
j_call: TRBJ1-2
cdr3_aa: ASRTGQSYGYT

clone_size: NA
v_call: TRBV11-2
j_call: TRBJ1-4
cdr3_aa: ASSLGQTGTNEKLF

clone_size: NA
v_call: TRBV5-6
j_call: TRBJ2-3
cdr3_aa: ASRGGLAGSTDTQY

clone_size: few
v_call: TRBV28
j_call: TRBJ2-1
cdr3_aa: ASSSSGTGGYNEQF

clone_size: NA
v_call: TRBV2
j_call: TRBJ2-7
cdr3_aa: ASSESGRALAYEQY

clone_size: NA
v_call: TRBV7-6
j_call: TRBJ2-3
cdr3_aa: ASSLDLTSVGLASTDTQY

clone_size: NA
v_call: TRBV28
j_call: TRBJ1-1
cdr3_aa: ASSLRNPEAF

clone_size: NA
v_call: TRBV11-2
j_call: TRBJ1-2
cdr3_aa: ASSLQTGGLYGYT

clone_size: NA
v_call: TRBV15
j_call: TRBJ2-7
cdr3_aa: ATSRGVGEQY

clone_size: few
v_call: TRBV5-1
j_call: TRBJ1-3
cdr3_aa: ASSVGAENTIY

clone_size: NA
v_call: TRBV11-2
j_call: TRBJ2-3
cdr3_aa: ASRKTGAGDTQY

clone_size: NA
v_call: TRBV15
j_call: TRBJ2-2
cdr3_aa: ATSRDLKLAGGTNTGELF

clone_size: once
v_call: TRBV19
j_call: TRBJ1-4
cdr3_aa: ASTNDWGDGNEKLF

clone_size: NA
v_call: TRBV19
j_call: TRBJ1-2
cdr3_aa: ASSRDTTRYGYT

clone_size: once
v_call: TRBV6-2/TRBV6-3
j_call: TRBJ1-2
cdr3_aa: ASSYRVSNYGYT